A selection of T cell receptor beta chains follows, all from one sample in a study of cytomegalovirus exposure and HLA in healthy donors. Produced via immunoSEQ multiplex PCR; TCRdb's table is partial and in-frame only. The sample lists about 150,000 clones, around 83% seen once, with less than 2.5% in the top ten. Sequences were obtained from PBMCs. The receptor source for this set is a young woman in good health and CMV-seronegative. Each CDR3 is given with its conserved first and last residue. A D gene is named only where the DNA matches it firmly.

j_call: TRBJ1-3; d_call: .; v_call: TRBV4-3; cdr3_aa: CASSQSATGAGNTIYF
j_call: TRBJ1-4; d_call: TRBD1; v_call: TRBV27; cdr3_aa: CASSPLQGQGLGEKLFF
j_call: TRBJ1-5; d_call: .; v_call: TRBV19; cdr3_aa: CASRRDGNNQPQHF
j_call: TRBJ2-1; d_call: .; v_call: TRBV6-5; cdr3_aa: CASSYSRVGNEQFF
j_call: TRBJ2-1; d_call: .; v_call: TRBV28; cdr3_aa: CASRTRTHPGNEQFF
j_call: TRBJ2-7; d_call: TRBD2; v_call: TRBV7-2; cdr3_aa: CASSKGLAAGEQYF
j_call: TRBJ1-6; d_call: .; v_call: TRBV28; cdr3_aa: CASRGRGNSPLHF
j_call: TRBJ2-7; d_call: TRBD2; v_call: TRBV5-8; cdr3_aa: CASSFTGTSGGIYEQYF
j_call: TRBJ2-1; d_call: TRBD2; v_call: TRBV19; cdr3_aa: CASHIWGGRAYNEQFF
j_call: TRBJ2-1; d_call: TRBD2; v_call: TRBV7-3; cdr3_aa: CASSLTAASGGTYNEQFF
j_call: TRBJ2-3; d_call: TRBD2; v_call: TRBV4-2; cdr3_aa: CASSQGVGGAGESTDTQYF
j_call: TRBJ2-7; d_call: .; v_call: TRBV18; cdr3_aa: CASSPRQGFSYEQYF
j_call: TRBJ2-5; d_call: TRBD2; v_call: TRBV11-2; cdr3_aa: CASSFSGLLETQYF
j_call: TRBJ2-3; d_call: TRBD2; v_call: TRBV10-3; cdr3_aa: CAISEGILAGGPTDTQYF
j_call: TRBJ1-2; d_call: .; v_call: TRBV29-1; cdr3_aa: CSVRGGFYGYTF
j_call: TRBJ2-7; d_call: .; v_call: TRBV7-2; cdr3_aa: CASSSQGYEQYF
j_call: TRBJ2-3; d_call: .; v_call: TRBV7-2; cdr3_aa: CASSLVVSGIGTDTQYF
j_call: TRBJ2-7; d_call: TRBD1; v_call: TRBV27; cdr3_aa: CASRWTATGSWEQYF
j_call: TRBJ2-2; d_call: .; v_call: TRBV10-3; cdr3_aa: CAISEGQVDTGELFF
j_call: TRBJ1-5; d_call: .; v_call: TRBV10-3; cdr3_aa: CAIGGLGNQPQHF
j_call: TRBJ1-5; d_call: .; v_call: TRBV5-1; cdr3_aa: CASSSGEGSQPQHF
j_call: TRBJ1-2; d_call: .; v_call: TRBV19; cdr3_aa: CASSPRGDYGYTF
j_call: TRBJ1-3; d_call: TRBD1; v_call: TRBV25-1; cdr3_aa: CASSDPRQGSNTIYF
j_call: TRBJ1-5; d_call: .; v_call: TRBV11-3; cdr3_aa: CASSSLRGEQPQHF
j_call: TRBJ2-7; d_call: .; v_call: TRBV27; cdr3_aa: CASSFQGSYEQYF
j_call: .; d_call: .; v_call: TRBV7-8; cdr3_aa: CASSLAAGDLYEQYF
j_call: TRBJ2-3; d_call: TRBD2; v_call: TRBV10-3; cdr3_aa: CAISERGVRTDTQYF
j_call: TRBJ2-7; d_call: TRBD2; v_call: TRBV28; cdr3_aa: CASSLRSGGSYEQYF
j_call: TRBJ2-3; d_call: .; v_call: TRBV2; cdr3_aa: CASSGGRGGSDTQYF
j_call: TRBJ2-1; d_call: TRBD2; v_call: TRBV4-3; cdr3_aa: CASSSSGTRDEQFF
j_call: TRBJ1-6; d_call: .; v_call: TRBV11-2; cdr3_aa: CASSADFNSPLHF
j_call: TRBJ2-3; d_call: TRBD2; v_call: TRBV7-8; cdr3_aa: CASRPGGTNLVDTQYF
j_call: TRBJ2-7; d_call: .; v_call: TRBV25-1; cdr3_aa: CASSAGNEQYF
j_call: TRBJ2-3; d_call: TRBD2; v_call: TRBV11-2; cdr3_aa: CASSLTLAGARYTQYF
j_call: TRBJ2-7; d_call: .; v_call: TRBV7-2; cdr3_aa: CASSLEVVGTTYEQYF
j_call: TRBJ2-7; d_call: .; v_call: TRBV10-3; cdr3_aa: CAISFSAGARRSYEQYF